The clone carrying this TCR beta chain appeared many times. What it binds is not known. After constant-region reverse-primer amplification, full-length variable regions underwent semi-nested PCR with Nested Universal Primer A. TCRdb re-called the 5' RACE reads through MiXCR, storing one row per CDR3 protein. This sample carries approximately 8,800 distinct CDR3 sequences, 35% to 45% of them seen once, and the ten largest clones take around 6.6%. General observations from the study: Tumor memory CD4+ T cell TCR gene usage was found to cluster with blood and lymph node memory CD4+ cells and with lymph node naive CD4+ cells. The larger-cohort validation was restricted to a single TCR beta V-J rearrangement rather than whole repertoires.

V shed 7 bases and J shed 3 bases, with 12 bases lying between them. The CDR3 consists of 13 residues. Germline CDR1 is MNHEY and CDR2 is SVGEGT. This sequence originates from a female donor with breast cancer. The chain uses TRBV6-2 or TRBV6-3 and TRBJ1-2; possibly TRBD1 for D (6 bases). Source material: tumor-infiltrating memory CD4+ T cells sorted from the breast tumor. Subset meaning: memory CD4+ T cells, CD4+CD45RO+CD25-. CDR3 loop: CASTDGQHYGYTF. DNA for the CDR3: TGTGCCAGCACTGATGGACAGCACTATGGCTACACCTTC.